This T cell receptor beta chain is drawn from a study of T-cell reconstitution after alpha-beta-depleted transplantation in children. Study-level points and caveats: Alpha-beta T cells present about two months after transplant were reported to originate from several hundred expanded graft clones.

Unique molecular identifiers were used in preparing the TCRbeta library. MiXCR was run by TCRdb on the PCR reads, yielding one entry per CDR3 protein. The top ten clones hold approximately 39% of a sample with fewer than 750,000 distinct CDR3 sequences, 25% to 30% of them seen once. The CDR3 loop spans 15 amino acids. CDR1 is DFQATT and CDR2 is SNEGSKA in the germline V gene (reference sequence). The germline V and J ends were trimmed by 0 bases and 5 bases, with 14 bases remaining between them. This clonotype was detected a few times. The target antigen is unknown. The material was PBMCs, obtained before TCRalphabeta/CD19-depleted stem cell transplant. The sequence derives from a boy younger than two with Wiskott-Aldrich syndrome, due to receive a stem cell transplant. V gene TRBV20-1 combines with J gene TRBJ2-1; tentative D call: TRBD2 (5 bases). CDR3 nucleotides: TGCAGTGCTAGAGATGCGAATCGACTACACAATGAGCAGTTCTTC. It translates to CSARDANRLHNEQFF.